This entry concerns a single TCR beta chain. Its specificity is not known. At one of its ends the junction is not consistent with the germline gene, which may arise from a read error. This sample stems from a study of cytomegalovirus exposure and HLA in healthy donors. Looking at the study overall: The early release's HLA-typed donors yielded approximately 81 million unique TCRs.

Study-level points and caveats: Overall, some 160 TCR beta chains were annotated as cytomegalovirus-associated.

Germline CDR1 and CDR2: SEHNR and FQNEAQ (reference sequence). The CDR3 length is 14 residues. Vbeta (60) and Jbeta (13) primers were used in the PCR. Source study methods: A later analysis counted about 80 million unique TCR beta chains, around 10 million shared. Sequenced by immunoSEQ multiplex PCR; TCRdb stores in-frame clones only, minus some. The DNA was the basis for D and trimming; V, J and clone size are from that table. The top ten hold about 12% of the sample, which has tens of thousands of clones, around 76% seen once. The origin of this receptor is a male donor in good health and CMV-seropositive. Sequencing was done on a sample of PBMCs. The chain recombines TRBV7-9 with TRBJ2-7; 10 bases are shared with TRBD1. For the CDR3, the DNA is TGTTCCAGCAGCTTTGGACAGGGGGACTACGAGCAGTACTTC. It translates to CSSSFGQGDYEQYF.